This paragraph covers one T cell receptor beta chain sequence. Its antigen remains unknown. Libraries were prepared by immunoSEQ multiplex PCR; TCRdb keeps only in-frame clonotypes and omits some of them. The table lists around 31,000 clones, roughly four fifths of them singletons, with around 3.7% in the top ten. Naive and memory CD4+ T cells were separated from cryopreserved PBMCs. Sorted naive or memory CD4+ cells met CEF peptides for roughly nine days. These data are taken from a study of CD4 T cells in relation to SARS-CoV-2 and coronaviruses. Study summary: Shared crossreactive spike epitopes were mapped to their HLA restriction.

The CDR3 runs to 15 residues. J gave up 8 bases and V 3 bases, and 11 bases lay outside the gene matches. CDR1 DFQATT and CDR2 SNEGSKA come from the germline V gene (reference sequence). Study-wide findings and caveats: Pre-pandemic and post-infection samples never came from the same donor.

The TCR sequence derives from an adult with COVID-19. The specimen was memory CD4+ T cells from PBMCs, cultured in vitro. This chain uses TRBV20-1 with TRBJ2-1; 9 positions match TRBD2. The CDR3 bases are TGCAGTGCTAGTGTTCCGCTAGCGGGAACGGATGAGCAGTTCTTC. This translates into CSASVPLAGTDEQFF.